This T cell receptor beta chain comes out of a study of vaccination and CD4 T cells after COVID-19. An Oncomine TCR Beta short-read assay was used to sequence the DNA from cultured CD4+ T cells. TCRdb ran MiXCR on the PCR reads and lists one entry per CDR3 protein. The table has some 13,000 distinct CDR3 sequences, roughly 37% seen once. Described treatment: roughly 11-day PBMC culture with coronavirus spike peptide pools or control peptides (ViraFEST assay). V lost 7 bases and J 4 bases, leaving 17 bases between the germline ends. Germline V gene lookup returns CDR1 LNHDA and CDR2 SQIVND (reference sequence). This CDR3 region has 14 residues. As to this clonotype: Its antigen remains unidentified.

This clonotype was obtained from a human donor who had recovered from COVID-19. Sequenced: CD4+ T cells from blood, cultured in vitro. The chain has TRBV19 and TRBJ2-7; D could derive from TRBD1 or TRBD2 (7 bases each). The CDR3 loop reads CASNRAGGGYEQYF. The CDR3 DNA follows: TGTGCCAGTAATCGGGCAGGGGGGGGGTACGAGCAGTACTTC.